The 8 T cell receptor beta chains presented below share a single source sample, sequenced in a study of regulatory T cells in long-lasting Graves disease. Both iRepertoire HTBI primers and Arm-PCR of CDR3 regions were used to build the TCR beta libraries. TCRdb re-derived calls from the multiplex PCR reads in MiXCR, one entry per CDR3 protein. The sample gives a few hundred thousand distinct CDR3 sequences, roughly 13% of which show up once; roughly 10% is in the top ten. Specified time point: newly diagnosed GD, antithyroid drugs for less than 3 months. Following extraction of RNA from PBMCs, that RNA was used to make the TCR library. These same data were also listed under a study on T cells in Graves' hyperthyroidism and ophthalmopathy.

The sequencing here drew on peripheral blood mononuclear cells (PBMCs), taken at new diagnosis, from a patient treated with antithyroid drugs. Every receptor here comes from a man under 40 with Graves disease.

This clonotype was detected many times. The chain joins TRBV5-6 to TRBJ2-1; TRBD2 matches 12 bases. This CDR3 contains 17 residues. The germline gives CDR1 SGHDT, CDR2 YYEEEE. Unmatched junction bases numbered 10, after V lost 4 bases and J lost 5 bases. CDR3 DNA sequence: TGTGCCAGCAGCAACCTCCTAGCGGGAGGGCCGCACAATGAGCAGTTCTTC. It encodes CASSNLLAGGPHNEQFF.

This clonotype came up many times. The chain joins TRBV7-2 to TRBJ2-7; 8 bases fit TRBD2. V trimming: 5 bases; J trimming: 0 bases; junction bases outside the gene matches: 3. This CDR3 is 14 amino acids long. Germline V gives CDR1 SGHTA, CDR2 FQGNSA. The CDR3 sequence is CASSRGGNSYEQYF. The CDR3 bases are TGTGCCAGCAGCCGGGGGGGTAACTCCTACGAGCAGTACTTC.

This clonotype has ten or more counts. The chain recombines TRBV6-1 with TRBJ2-1, with TRBD2 matching 8 bases. V was pared by 4 bases and J by 7 bases, with 9 bases of the junction left unmatched. Germline-derived CDR1 and CDR2 are MNHNS and SASEGT. There are 15 residues in the CDR3. CDR3 loop: CASSGGGSGGNEQFF. The CDR3 nucleotides read TGTGCCAGCAGTGGAGGCGGGTCGGGGGGGAATGAGCAGTTCTTC.

This clonotype was detected ten times or more. V is TRBV11-2 and J is TRBJ2-7, with 13 nucleotides matching TRBD2. Germline CDR1 SGHAT, CDR2 FQNNGV. CDR3 length: 21 amino acids. V was pared by 6 bases and J by 0 bases, with 20 bases of the junction left unmatched. CDR3 loop: CASSSLYPGTSGKASSYEQYF. The CDR3 DNA reads as TGTGCCAGCAGTTCCCTCTACCCCGGGACTAGCGGGAAAGCTAGCTCCTACGAGCAGTACTTC. Full variable domain (rest looked up from reference TRBV11-2 and TRBJ2-7): EAGVAQSPRYKIIEKRQSVAFWCNPISGHATLYWYQQILGQGPKLLIQFQNNGVVDDSQLPKDRFSAERLKGVDSTLKIQPAKLEDSAVYLCASSSLYPGTSGKASSYEQYFGPGTRLTVT.

In its sample, this clonotype was seen many times. This chain links TRBV6-1 with TRBJ2-7, with 10 bases aligning to TRBD2. V lost 7 bases and J lost 2; bases outside the gene matches: 11. CDR1 is MNHNS, CDR2 SASEGT, per germline. The length of the CDR3 is 16 residues. The CDR3 sequence: CASKVDPSGSTYEQYF. DNA of the CDR3: TGTGCCAGCAAAGTAGACCCTAGCGGGAGCACCTACGAGCAGTACTTC.

This clonotype was detected many times. The chain joins TRBV29-1 to TRBJ2-2, with D unresolved. Trimming shortened V by 5 bases and J by 3 bases, and 4 bases separated the two germline ends. The V gene's germline CDR1 is SQVTM and CDR2 ANQGSEA. The CDR3 contains 11 residues. The CDR3 nucleotides read TGCAGCGTTCAGGACACCGGGGAGCTGTTTTTT. Translated, it gives CSVQDTGELFF.

The V call is TRBV30, the J call TRBJ2-2; D not certain. Germline CDR1 and CDR2: GTSNPN and SVGIG (reference sequence). This CDR3 comprises 13 residues. The ends were cut back, 0 bases at V and 4 bases at J, with 6 bases in the middle. The CDR3 sequence: CAWSVRLTGELFF. The CDR3 DNA reads as TGTGCCTGGAGTGTCAGACTCACCGGGGAGCTGTTTTTT.

The J gene is TRBJ2-2, the V gene TRBV28, with D possibly being TRBD1 or TRBD2 (5 bases each). Germline V gene data show CDR1 as MDHEN and CDR2 as SYDVKM. Trimming cost V 3 bases and J 7 bases, with 12 bases left between them. CDR3 length: 14 amino acids. The CDR3 region is CASSLGPGSGELFF. CDR3 bases: TGTGCCAGCAGTTTGGGTCCAGGGAGCGGGGAGCTGTTTTTT.